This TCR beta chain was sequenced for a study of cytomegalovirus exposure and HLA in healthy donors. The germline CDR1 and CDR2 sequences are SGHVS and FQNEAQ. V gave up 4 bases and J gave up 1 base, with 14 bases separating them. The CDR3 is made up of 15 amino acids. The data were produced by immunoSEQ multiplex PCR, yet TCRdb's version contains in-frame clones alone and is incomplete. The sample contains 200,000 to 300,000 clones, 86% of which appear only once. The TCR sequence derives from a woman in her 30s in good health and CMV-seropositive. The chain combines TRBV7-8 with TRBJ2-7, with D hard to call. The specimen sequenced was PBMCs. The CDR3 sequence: CASSSYPAVSYEQYF. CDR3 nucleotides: TGTGCCAGCAGCTCCTACCCCGCCGTATCCTACGAGCAGTACTTC.